These T cell receptor beta chains were read from a single sample in a study of radiotherapy plus CTLA-4 blockade in lung cancer. TCRdb's table, derived via immunoSEQ multiplex PCR, lists solely in-frame clones and lacks some. The repertoire has approximately 85,000 clones, approximately 83% of them found once; the top ten carry 14% to 15%. The sequencing used peripheral blood, collected from a patient treated with radiotherapy plus ipilimumab. The origin of the receptors is a human donor with non-small cell lung cancer that progressed on radiotherapy plus ipilimumab. Each CDR3 is given with its conserved first and last residue. Each record gives: J gene, V gene, CDR3 protein.

TRBJ2-2 TRBV5-4 CASSLMAWGLAVNTGELFF
TRBJ2-7 TRBV7-9 CASSLSGTGGVSAREQYF
TRBJ2-5 TRBV7-9 CASSTVGETQYF
TRBJ1-1 TRBV7-9 CASSVRGGTEAFF
TRBJ2-7 TRBV9 CASSAQQGAAYEQYF
TRBJ1-2 TRBV6-1 CASRGQGGTNYGYTF
TRBJ2-5 TRBV5-1 CASSPRTSGGGETQYF
TRBJ2-5 TRBV7-8 CASSLGGGRETQYF
TRBJ2-7 TRBV4-3 CASSQRDNSYEQYF
TRBJ1-1 TRBV18 CASSPSDPWDSNTEAFF
TRBJ2-7 TRBV6-6 CASSQGLAESYEQYF
TRBJ1-2 TRBV15 CATSKRDGGYTF
TRBJ1-1 TRBV27 CASSPTGTRPFF
TRBJ1-1 TRBV14 CAITGGRTEAFF
TRBJ2-3 TRBV28 CASSFPLTSGGYLSTDTQYF
TRBJ2-6 TRBV25-1 CASSENSGANVLTF
TRBJ1-3 TRBV2 CASSGWTRGDGNTIYF
TRBJ1-2 TRBV10-3 CAIQPRQEPNYGYTF
TRBJ1-4 TRBV29-1 CSVGGIMGGEKLFF
TRBJ1-4 TRBV6-5 CASSYEGRGNLFF
TRBJ2-5 TRBV10-2 CASSPQGTRETQYF
TRBJ1-5 TRBV6-1 CASGANSNQPQHF
TRBJ1-2 TRBV6-1 CASSRTGELYYGYTF
TRBJ2-3 TRBV4-3 CASSQVGAADTQYF
TRBJ2-3 TRBV28 CASSYGGGAADTQYF
TRBJ2-1 TRBV11-3 CASSLNRGPHNEQFF
TRBJ2-1 TRBV5-5 CASSFSGAYNEQFF
TRBJ2-7 TRBV6-1 CASSPYLGSDEQYF
TRBJ2-7 TRBV7-6 CASSLKTLAGGLAYEQYF
TRBJ2-7 TRBV7-3 CASTQGQGVLAYEQYF
TRBJ1-5 TRBV30 CAWRGQGNQPQHF
TRBJ1-2 TRBV5-6 CASSLRDYGYTF
TRBJ1-6 TRBV30 CAWRDRNYNSPLHF
TRBJ2-7 TRBV30 CAWSSRGPSEQYF
TRBJ2-7 TRBV7-8 CASSSGLAGYYEQYF
TRBJ2-7 TRBV11-3 CASSFGTGPSYEQYF
TRBJ1-2 TRBV19 CASSINTWTGEGYTF
TRBJ1-2 TRBV6-1 CASSTTGGGRGYTF
TRBJ1-1 TRBV5-1 CASSLFRDGITEAFF
TRBJ2-6 TRBV28 CACNRGSGANVLTF
TRBJ1-2 TRBV6-1 CASTGGNYGYTF
TRBJ1-3 TRBV11-3 CASSLDGPTGGTGNTIYF
TRBJ1-2 TRBV7-9 CASSPRGVDGYTF
TRBJ2-2 TRBV4-3 CASSQDLLGTGELFF
TRBJ2-1 TRBV30 CAWSRDSYNEQFF
TRBJ2-2 TRBV27 CASSLADTNTGELFF
TRBJ2-7 TRBV4-3 CASSHEISGTGTYEQYF
- TRBV11-2 CASSFIAGGRREQYF
TRBJ1-5 TRBV19 CASSIEAGRSQHF
TRBJ2-2 TRBV5-5 CASSPGRTTGELFF
TRBJ2-7 TRBV19 CASSRQVSSHEQYF
TRBJ1-4 TRBV18 CASSPWDRQNEKLFF
TRBJ1-2 TRBV29-1 CSVEEFGQGGGYTF
TRBJ1-2 TRBV10-3 CAISDPDGYGYTF